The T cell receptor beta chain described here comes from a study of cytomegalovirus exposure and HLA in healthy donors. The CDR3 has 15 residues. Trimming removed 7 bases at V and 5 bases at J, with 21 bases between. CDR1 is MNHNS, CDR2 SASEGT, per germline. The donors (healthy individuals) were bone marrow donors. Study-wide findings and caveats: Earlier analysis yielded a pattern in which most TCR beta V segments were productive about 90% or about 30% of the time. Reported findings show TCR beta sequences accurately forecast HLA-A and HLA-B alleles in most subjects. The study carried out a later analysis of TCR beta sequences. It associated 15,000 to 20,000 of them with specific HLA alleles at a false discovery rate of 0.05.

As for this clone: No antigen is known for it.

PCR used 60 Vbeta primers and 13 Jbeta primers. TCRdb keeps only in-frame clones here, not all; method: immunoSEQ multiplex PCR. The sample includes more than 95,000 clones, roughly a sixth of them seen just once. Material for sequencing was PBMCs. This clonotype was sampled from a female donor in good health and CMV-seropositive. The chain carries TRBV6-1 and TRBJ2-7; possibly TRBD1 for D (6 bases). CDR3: CASTKAQGSFDEQYF. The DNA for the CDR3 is TGTGCCAGCACCAAAGCTCAGGGGTCATTCGACGAGCAGTACTTC.